Each of the 29 T cell receptor beta chains below was sequenced from the same sample in a study of blood T cell repertoires in COVID-19. The data were produced by immunoSEQ multiplex PCR, yet TCRdb's version contains in-frame clones alone and is incomplete. Of about 280,000 clones listed, approximately 85% were seen once; the top ten hold approximately 8.8%. Sequencing was carried out using peripheral blood. All receptors derive from a man in his late teens or twenties with active or convalescent COVID-19.

Details on this clone: This sample also contains other DNA sequences that code for the same CDR3. The V gene is TRBV13, the J gene TRBJ2-7; D possibly corresponds to TRBD1 (5 bases). Deletions cut 0 bases from V and 6 bases from J, with 6 bases between. The CDR3 length is 12 residues. CDR1 PRHDT and CDR2 FYEKMQ come from the germline V gene (reference sequence). The CDR3 region is CASSLGRGEQYF. CDR3 DNA sequence: TGTGCCAGCAGCTTAGGAAGGGGCGAGCAGTACTTC.

The chain uses TRBV7-9 and TRBJ1-4, with D maybe TRBD1 (5 bases). V lost 6 bases to trimming and J lost 0 bases, with 14 bases between them. CDR1 is SEHNR and CDR2 is FQNEAQ in the germline V gene (reference sequence). The CDR3 covers 16 residues. CDR3 nucleotide sequence: TGTGCCAGCAGACAAGGGGCTTTACCAACTAATGAAAAACTGTTTTTT. Protein product: CASRQGALPTNEKLFF.

This chain connects TRBV27 to TRBJ1-1; 8 bases align to TRBD1. Germline-derived CDR1 and CDR2 are MNHEY and SMNVEV (reference sequence). Germline trimming cut 7 bases from V and 3 bases from J; bases unmatched to any gene: 13. The CDR3 has 16 amino acids. The CDR3: CASTPLTGGRDTEAFF. In nucleotides, the CDR3 is TGTGCCAGCACCCCTCTAACAGGGGGTAGGGACACTGAAGCTTTCTTT.

J is TRBJ2-5 and V is TRBV13, with D possibly matching TRBD2 (6 bases). The CDR3 spans 14 residues. Germline lookup yields CDR1 PRHDT and CDR2 FYEKMQ (reference sequence). The V and J ends lost 5 bases and 3 bases respectively, with 13 bases between them. DNA of the CDR3: TGTGCCAGCAGCCACCGGACTACTAAAGAGACCCAGTACTTC. Translation: CASSHRTTKETQYF. The whole variable domain, remainder taken from reference TRBV13 and TRBJ2-5, is AAGVIQSPRHLIKEKRETATLKCYPIPRHDTVYWYQQGPGQDPQFLISFYEKMQSDKGSIPDRFSAQQFSDYHSELNMSSLELGDSALYFCASSHRTTKETQYFGPGTRLLVL.

This clone was seen at least ten times. The V and J genes are TRBV10-3 and TRBJ2-7, with D unclear. The CDR3 consists of 14 residues. Germline CDR1 is ENHRY and CDR2 is SYGVKD. V was shortened by 3 bases and J by 0 bases, with 9 bases between the two germline ends. The CDR3 protein is CAISDPKSSYEQYF. CDR3 coding DNA: TGTGCCATCAGTGACCCTAAAAGCTCCTACGAGCAGTACTTC.

The DNA of the CDR3 is TGTGCCAGCAGTGCCCCCGGGACAGGGGTTTATAGCAATCAGCCCCAGCATTTT. Translating gives CASSAPGTGVYSNQPQHF. This chain uses TRBV6-1 with TRBJ1-5; 10 bases agree with TRBD1. Germline V gene sequence: CDR1 MNHNS, CDR2 SASEGT. The CDR3 loop spans 18 amino acids. Unmatched junction bases numbered 9, after V lost 4 bases and J lost 0 bases.

The chain has TRBV6-6 and TRBJ1-1, with 8 bases matching TRBD1. Unmatched junction bases numbered 7, after V lost 4 bases and J lost 6 bases. The CDR3 loop spans 14 amino acids. The germline gives CDR1 MNHNY, CDR2 SVGAGI (reference sequence). The CDR3 reads CASSLSDRGAEAFF. The DNA for the CDR3 is TGTGCCAGCAGTTTAAGTGACAGGGGCGCTGAAGCTTTCTTT.

The rearrangement uses TRBV12-3 or TRBV12-4 and TRBJ1-2; a possible D gene is TRBD1 (6 bases). Trimming took off 8 bases at V and 7 bases at J, with 14 bases between the two ends. This CDR3 region has 12 residues. The CDR3 here is CASQGGRAGYTF. In nucleotides, the CDR3 is TGTGCCAGCCAAGGGGGTCGGGCTGGCTACACCTTC.

The rearrangement uses TRBV4-1 and TRBJ1-5; 7 nucleotides align to TRBD1. CDR1 is MGHRA and CDR2 is YSYEKL in the germline V gene. CDR3 length equals 14 residues. The V segment lost 4 bases and the J segment 3 bases; nucleotides outside the gene matches: 3. CDR3 sequence (DNA): TGCGCCAGCAGCCTCGGACAGGCCAATCAGCCCCAGCATTTT. As protein: CASSLGQANQPQHF.

The chain employs TRBV3-1 (or the pseudogene TRBV3-2) and TRBJ2-3; possibly TRBD2 for D (6 bases). The V and J ends lost 1 base and 5 bases respectively, with 19 bases between them. CDR3 length equals 17 residues. Germline-derived CDR1 and CDR2 are LGHDT and YNNKEL (reference sequence). The CDR3 region is CASSQVGGARGEDTQYF. The CDR3 DNA sequence: TGTGCCAGCAGCCAAGTTGGCGGGGCGAGGGGAGAAGATACGCAGTATTTT.

This rearrangement joins TRBV29-1 to TRBJ1-2; D ambiguous. V lost 5 bases to trimming and J lost 8 bases, with 15 bases between them. CDR1 is SQVTM and CDR2 is ANQGSEA in the germline V gene. The CDR3 runs to 12 residues. CDR3 loop: CSVPDGVEGYTF. The CDR3 DNA follows: TGCAGCGTTCCCGACGGGGTTGAAGGCTACACCTTC. The full variable domain, its missing parts supplied by reference TRBV29-1 and TRBJ1-2, is SAVISQKPSRDICQRGTSLTIQCQVDSQVTMMFWYRQQPGQSLTLIATANQGSEATYESGFVIDKFPISRPNLTFSTLTVSNMSPEDSSIYLCSVPDGVEGYTFGSGTRLTVV.

V usage is TRBV4-1 and J usage is TRBJ2-4; no firm D call. The germline V and J ends were trimmed by 3 bases and 0 bases, with 15 bases remaining between them. Germline lookup yields CDR1 MGHRA and CDR2 YSYEKL. CDR3 length: 17 residues. Here the CDR3 reads CASSHAPPRLAKNIQYF. DNA of the CDR3: TGCGCCAGCAGCCACGCCCCCCCCAGGTTAGCCAAAAACATTCAGTACTTC.

V and J are TRBV10-3 and TRBJ1-3; D is uncertain. The CDR3 loop spans 13 amino acids. The V and J ends lost 3 bases and 0 bases respectively, with 3 bases between them. Germline CDR1 is ENHRY and CDR2 is SYGVKD. The CDR3 region is CAISDSSGNTIYF. CDR3 nucleotides: TGTGCCATCAGTGACAGCTCTGGAAACACCATATATTTT.

V is TRBV10-3 and J is TRBJ1-5; D not certain. In germline, CDR1 is ENHRY, CDR2 SYGVKD. This CDR3 has 13 residues. The V end was cut by 4 bases, the J end by 3 bases, with 7 bases between. CDR3 DNA: TGTGCCATCAGTGGCGGCCTCAATCAGCCCCAGCATTTT. Translated, it gives CAISGGLNQPQHF.

The table lists this clone with a few counts. The chain links TRBV19 to TRBJ1-2; 7 bases are a match to TRBD1. The CDR3 length is 12 residues. V was pared by 4 bases and J by 4 bases, with 0 bases of the junction left unmatched. Germline CDR1 is LNHDA and CDR2 is SQIVND (reference sequence). For the CDR3, the DNA is TGTGCCAGTAGTACAGGGGGCTATGGCTACACCTTC. Translated, it gives CASSTGGYGYTF.

The V gene is TRBV6-6, the J gene TRBJ2-3, with a tentative D call TRBD1 (6 bases). Germline CDR1 and CDR2: MNHNY and SVGAGI (reference sequence). V was shortened by 4 bases and J by 4 bases, with 12 bases between the two germline ends. CDR3 length: 14 residues. Here the CDR3 reads CASSWGQGPDTQYF. DNA of the CDR3: TGTGCCAGCAGTTGGGGGCAGGGCCCAGATACGCAGTATTTT.

Written as DNA, the CDR3 is TGTGCCAGCAGCTTCCCGATCAAAACCCGGGACACATACAATGAGCAGTTCTTC. The encoded protein is CASSFPIKTRDTYNEQFF. The rearrangement joins TRBV7-9 to TRBJ2-1, with D maybe TRBD1 (6 bases). V was shortened by 3 bases and J by 4 bases, with 22 bases between the two germline ends. The CDR3 consists of 18 residues. Per germline, CDR1 SEHNR and CDR2 FQNEAQ (reference sequence).

The chain uses TRBV20-1 and TRBJ2-3; no definite D call. The germline V gene encodes CDR1 DFQATT and CDR2 SNEGSKA (reference sequence). This CDR3 contains 16 residues. V dropped 3 bases and J dropped 0 bases, with 16 bases sitting between them. The CDR3 loop reads CSASPAFEASTDTQYF. CDR3 DNA: TGCAGTGCTAGTCCCGCCTTCGAGGCAAGCACAGATACGCAGTATTTT.

This clone was detected only once. CDR3 sequence (DNA): TGCAGTGCTAGTGAGAGGGACACTGAAGCTTTCTTT. Translated, it gives CSASERDTEAFF. This rearrangement joins TRBV20-1 to TRBJ1-1; no clear D. This CDR3 spans 12 amino acids. The V gene's germline CDR1 is DFQATT and CDR2 SNEGSKA (reference sequence). Trimming removed 3 bases at V and 3 bases at J, with 8 bases between.

V is TRBV24-1 and J is TRBJ1-1, with 8 bases aligning to TRBD1. Per the germline V gene, CDR1 is KGHDR and CDR2 is SFDVKD. The CDR3 totals 13 residues. Germline trimming cut 7 bases from V and 4 bases from J; bases unmatched to any gene: 4. DNA for the CDR3: TGTGCCACCAGGGCCACAGGGGGCACTGAAGCTTTCTTT. This codes for CATRATGGTEAFF.

The chain links TRBV6-5 to TRBJ2-7; TRBD1 matches 7 bases. Germline CDR1 and CDR2: MNHEY and SVGAGI. The V and J ends lost 9 bases and 5 bases, in that order; junction bases with no gene match: 7. The CDR3 runs 12 residues. The CDR3 DNA follows: TGTGCCAGTGGACAGGCTCTACACGAGCAGTACTTC. Translation gives CASGQALHEQYF.

The chain is built from TRBV7-6 and TRBJ1-1; maybe TRBD1 (6 bases). The V and J ends lost 0 bases and 1 base respectively, with 6 bases between them. Germline CDR1 SGHVS, CDR2 FNYEAQ. The CDR3 has 14 residues. DNA of the CDR3: TGTGCCAGCAGCTTAGCGACAGGGAACACTGAAGCTTTCTTT. Translated: CASSLATGNTEAFF.

This chain connects TRBV7-2 to TRBJ1-4; 7 positions match TRBD1. The length of the CDR3 is 16 residues. V was clipped by 5 bases and J by 3 bases; unmatched bases: 9. The germline gives CDR1 SGHTA, CDR2 FQGNSA. CDR3 in amino acids: CASSRDRVSPNEKLFF. CDR3 bases: TGTGCCAGCAGCCGTGACAGGGTATCGCCTAATGAAAAACTGTTTTTT. The full variable domain, completed using reference TRBV7-2 and TRBJ1-4, is GAGVSQSPSNKVTEKGKDVELRCDPISGHTALYWYRQSLGQGLEFLIYFQGNSAPDKSGLPSDRFSAERTGGSVSTLTIQRTQQEDSAVYLCASSRDRVSPNEKLFFGSGTQLSVL.

This clone was seen repeatedly, ten times or more. The chain uses TRBV6-1 and TRBJ2-1, with TRBD2 matching over 10 bases. The CDR3 totals 15 residues. CDR1 is MNHNS and CDR2 is SASEGT in the germline V gene. The V and J ends lost 0 bases and 6 bases, in that order; junction bases with no gene match: 2. The CDR3 nucleotides are TGTGCCAGCAGTGAAGCTAGCGGGGGGCCCAATGAGCAGTTCTTC. Residues: CASSEASGGPNEQFF.

This clone has just one count. The chain links TRBV6-2 or TRBV6-3 to TRBJ2-7, with D possibly being TRBD1 (6 bases). V lost 2 bases and J 6 bases, leaving 11 bases between the germline ends. The germline gives CDR1 MNHEY, CDR2 SVGEGT. CDR3 length: 13 amino acids. CDR3 sequence reads: CASSYETGSEQYF. The CDR3 nucleotides read TGTGCCAGCAGTTACGAAACAGGGTCCGAGCAGTACTTC.

The V gene is TRBV5-6, the J gene TRBJ1-6, with 7 nucleotides matching TRBD1. Germline values: CDR1 SGHDT, CDR2 YYEEEE. The V gene end was trimmed by 4 bases and the J gene end by 9 bases; junction bases not matched to a gene: 7. The CDR3 sequence is 14 residues long. CDR3 sequence: CASSRAHRGSPLHF. The DNA for the CDR3 is TGTGCCAGCAGCCGAGCCCACAGGGGTTCACCCCTCCACTTT.

This clone showed up just a few times. This rearrangement joins TRBV27 to TRBJ1-2; 9 bases agree with TRBD1. Germline V gene lookup returns CDR1 MNHEY and CDR2 SMNVEV (reference sequence). The CDR3 extends over 15 amino acids. The junction had 9 bases not matched to a gene; V was cut back by 6 bases and J by 4 bases. CDR3 nucleotide sequence: TGTGCCAGCAGCCGGCTGACAGGGGGTAGCTATGGCTACACCTTC. Amino acids: CASSRLTGGSYGYTF.

The chain recombines TRBV11-2 with TRBJ1-2; 8 bases are a match to TRBD1. Germline V lookup: CDR1 SGHAT, CDR2 FQNNGV. The CDR3 consists of 15 residues. After removal of 5 bases from V and 0 bases from J, the junction contained 5 bases not matched to a gene. CDR3 residues: CASSADRGANYGYTF. The CDR3, as DNA: TGTGCCAGCAGCGCCGACAGGGGCGCTAACTATGGCTACACCTTC. Using reference TRBV11-2 and TRBJ1-2 for the parts outside the CDR3, the full variable domain is EAGVAQSPRYKIIEKRQSVAFWCNPISGHATLYWYQQILGQGPKLLIQFQNNGVVDDSQLPKDRFSAERLKGVDSTLKIQPAKLEDSAVYLCASSADRGANYGYTFGSGTRLTVV.

The chain couples TRBV2 to TRBJ1-2; 12 bases line up with TRBD1. With 6 bases clipped from V and 13 bases from J, the junction kept 12 bases outside the gene matches. The CDR3 sequence is 14 residues long. CDR1 and CDR2 from the germline V gene are SNHLY and FYNNEI. CDR3 nucleotide sequence: TGTGCCAGCAGACCCCAAGGGACAGGGGGCGCATCCACCTTC. Translating gives CASRPQGTGGASTF. Full variable domain (outside the CDR3, taken from reference TRBV2 and TRBJ1-2): EPEVTQTPSHQVTQMGQEVILRCVPISNHLYFYWYRQILGQKVEFLVSFYNNEISEKSEIFDDQFSVERPDGSNFTLKIRSTKLEDSAMYFCASRPQGTGGASTFGSGTRLTVV.